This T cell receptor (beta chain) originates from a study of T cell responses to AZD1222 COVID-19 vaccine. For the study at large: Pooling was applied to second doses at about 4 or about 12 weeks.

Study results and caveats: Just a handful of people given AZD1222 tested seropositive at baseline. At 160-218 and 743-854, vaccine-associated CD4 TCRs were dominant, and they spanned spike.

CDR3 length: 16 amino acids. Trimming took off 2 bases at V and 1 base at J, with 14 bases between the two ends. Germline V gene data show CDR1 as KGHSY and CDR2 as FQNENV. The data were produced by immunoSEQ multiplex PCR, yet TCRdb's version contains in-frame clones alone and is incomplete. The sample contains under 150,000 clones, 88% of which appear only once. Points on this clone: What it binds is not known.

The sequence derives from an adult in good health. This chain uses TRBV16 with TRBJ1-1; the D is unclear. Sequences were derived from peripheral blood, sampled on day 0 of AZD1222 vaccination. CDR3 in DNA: TGTGCCAGCAGCCAAAGGCCCGATCATAAGAACACTGAAGCTTTCTTT. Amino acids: CASSQRPDHKNTEAFF.